The 19 T cell receptor beta chains below were found in one sample sequenced in a study of blood T cell repertoires in COVID-19. Profiling relied on immunoSEQ multiplex PCR, and the TCRdb table lists in-frame clones only, not all of them. The table records 200,000 to 300,000 clones, approximately 85% of them present only once. The specimen sequenced was peripheral blood. Receptors originate from a woman aged 80 or over with COVID-19, enrolled during active disease.

Here the CDR3 DNA reads TGTGCCAGCAGTGGCGTGGGCAGGGGCAATCAGCCCCAGCATTTT. Its translation is CASSGVGRGNQPQHF. The J gene is TRBJ1-5, the V gene TRBV2; tentatively, D is TRBD1 (5 bases). V was shortened by 4 bases and J by 2 bases, with 12 bases between the two germline ends. Germline values: CDR1 SNHLY, CDR2 FYNNEI. The length of the CDR3 is 15 residues.

The V gene is TRBV5-8, the J gene TRBJ1-5; tentative D call: TRBD1 (6 bases). Per the germline V gene, CDR1 is SGHTS and CDR2 is YDEGEE. This CDR3 spans 14 amino acids. V was pared by 1 base and J by 3 bases, with 8 bases between. Here the CDR3 reads CASSLTGNNQPQHF. The CDR3 nucleotides are TGTGCCAGCAGCTTGACAGGGAACAATCAGCCCCAGCATTTT. Filled out from reference TRBV5-8 and TRBJ1-5, the complete variable domain reads EAGVTQSPTHLIKTRGQQATLRCSPISGHTSVYWYQQALGLGLQFLLWYDEGEERNRGNFPPRFSGRQFPNYSSELNVNALELEDSALYLCASSLTGNNQPQHFGDGTRLSIL.

This rearrangement joins TRBV19 to TRBJ1-1, with 9 nucleotides matching TRBD1. The ends lost 6 bases at V and 10 bases at J; junction bases unmatched: 9. Germline CDR1 and CDR2: LNHDA and SQIVND (reference sequence). The CDR3 is 13 amino acids. The CDR3 loop is CASRRDRAVGAFF. In DNA, the CDR3 is TGTGCCAGTAGGAGGGACAGGGCCGTGGGAGCTTTCTTT.

This chain links TRBV12-3 or TRBV12-4 with TRBJ2-5; D remains unclear. This CDR3 comprises 13 residues. V lost 2 bases and J 4 bases, leaving 8 bases between the germline ends. The CDR3 DNA reads TGTGCCAGCAGTTTACGACTCACAGAGACCCAGTACTTC. Its protein product is CASSLRLTETQYF.

V and J are TRBV28 and TRBJ1-1; 11 bases line up with TRBD1. V shed 2 bases and J 4 bases; nucleotides not matched to a gene: 3. Germline V gives CDR1 MDHEN, CDR2 SYDVKM. The CDR3 runs 15 residues. The CDR3 region has the DNA TGTGCCAGCAGTTTAGTGGGACAGGGGGGCACTGAAGCTTTCTTT. Its protein product is CASSLVGQGGTEAFF.

The chain couples TRBV5-4 to TRBJ2-1; 10 nucleotides line up with TRBD1. The CDR3 totals 14 residues. V lost 0 bases, J lost 9 bases, and 3 bases stayed unmatched. Germline-derived CDR1 and CDR2 are SGHNT and YYREEE (reference sequence). The CDR3 DNA follows: TGTGCCAGCAGCTTGGTGGGACAGGGGAGTGAGCAGTTCTTC. Amino acid sequence: CASSLVGQGSEQFF.

This chain uses TRBV6-5 with TRBJ2-1; D not certain. Germline loops: CDR1 MNHEY, CDR2 SVGAGI. The CDR3 spans 12 residues. Trimming shortened V by 5 bases and J by 9 bases, and 11 bases separated the two germline ends. The CDR3 sequence: CASSPTGGEQFF. CDR3 bases: TGTGCCAGCAGTCCAACGGGTGGTGAGCAGTTCTTC.

V is TRBV19 and J is TRBJ1-6; D not resolved. The germline gives CDR1 LNHDA, CDR2 SQIVND (reference sequence). The CDR3 length is 13 residues. V was cut by 7 bases and J by 9 bases, with 13 bases left in between. The CDR3 nucleotides are TGTGCCAGTAACGCGGAAAGCGGTTCACCCCTCCACTTT. It translates to CASNAESGSPLHF.

The rearrangement joins TRBV3-1 (or the pseudogene TRBV3-2) to TRBJ2-2, with 7 bases that match TRBD1. V trimming: 3 bases; J trimming: 5 bases; junction bases outside the gene matches: 9. The CDR3 has 16 amino acids. Germline V CDR1 and CDR2: LGHDT, YNNKEL (reference sequence). CDR3 in amino acids: CASSHGQAARTGELFF. The CDR3 nucleotides are TGTGCCAGCAGCCACGGACAGGCAGCAAGGACCGGGGAGCTGTTTTTT.

Only one count was recorded for this clone. This chain joins TRBV7-8 and TRBJ2-7, with TRBD1 matching over 9 bases. This CDR3 has 15 amino acids. V lost 5 bases, J lost 6 bases, and 11 bases stayed unmatched. CDR1 SGHVS and CDR2 FQNEAQ come from the germline V gene. In DNA, the CDR3 is TGTGCCAGCAGCGGAGGGACAGGGAGGATCAGCGAGCAGTACTTC. The encoded protein is CASSGGTGRISEQYF.

The rearrangement joins TRBV28 to TRBJ2-1; 12 bases map to TRBD2. Germline V CDR1 and CDR2: MDHEN, SYDVKM. With 8 bases clipped from V and 7 bases from J, the junction kept 3 bases outside the gene matches. The CDR3 sequence is 13 residues long. The CDR3 sequence is CASLAGGMNEQFF. CDR3 sequence (DNA): TGTGCCAGCCTAGCGGGGGGGATGAATGAGCAGTTCTTC.

The chain recombines TRBV10-3 with TRBJ1-2; D perhaps matches TRBD1 (5 bases). The germline V gene has CDR1 ENHRY and CDR2 SYGVKD. Trimming shortened V by 7 bases and J by 5 bases, and 20 bases separated the two germline ends. The CDR3 totals 15 residues. The CDR3 loop reads CAINPRAGRVYGYTF. DNA for the CDR3: TGTGCCATCAACCCCAGGGCAGGGAGGGTGTATGGCTACACCTTC.

This chain uses TRBV7-3 with TRBJ2-1; 7 bases line up with TRBD2. In germline, CDR1 is SGHTA, CDR2 FQGTGA. CDR3 length: 17 amino acids. J lost 0 bases, V lost 5 bases, and 10 bases had no gene match. Here the CDR3 DNA reads TGTGCCAGCAGCCTACTCGGGGGGTCAAGCTCCTACAATGAGCAGTTCTTC. This translates into CASSLLGGSSSYNEQFF.

This rearrangement joins TRBV27 to TRBJ1-5; the match to TRBD1 covers 7 bases. After removal of 6 bases from V and 5 bases from J, the junction contained 10 bases not matched to a gene. This CDR3 has 15 residues. CDR1 and CDR2 from the germline V gene are MNHEY and SMNVEV (reference sequence). CDR3 protein: CASSYLYRGDQPQHF. CDR3 nucleotides: TGTGCCAGCAGCTACTTATACAGGGGTGATCAGCCCCAGCATTTT.

The rearrangement links TRBV11-2 to TRBJ1-2; 9 bases map to TRBD1. The V and J ends lost 4 bases and 8 bases, in that order; junction bases with no gene match: 5. This CDR3 is 13 amino acids long. Germline CDR1 SGHAT, CDR2 FQNNGV. The CDR3 region is CASSSYRGLGYTF. CDR3 in DNA: TGTGCCAGCAGCTCATACAGGGGGCTAGGCTACACCTTC.

The chain joins TRBV6-5 to TRBJ1-2, with D unclear. The ends were cut back, 2 bases at V and 8 bases at J, with 18 bases in the middle. There are 15 residues in the CDR3. Germline V gives CDR1 MNHEY, CDR2 SVGAGI. The CDR3 DNA reads as TGTGCCAGCAGTTACGCCCCCCAGGCAGTTGGAGGCTACACCTTC. Translation gives CASSYAPQAVGGYTF.

The V call is TRBV6-5, the J call TRBJ1-3; D gene ambiguous. Trimming removed 6 bases from V and 1 base from J, with 13 bases in between. The length of the CDR3 is 15 residues. Germline CDR1 and CDR2: MNHEY and SVGAGI. The chain's CDR3 is CASRVTTGSGNTIYF. As DNA, the CDR3 is TGTGCCAGCAGAGTTACGACCGGGTCTGGAAACACCATATATTTT.

This chain joins TRBV28 and TRBJ1-2; a weak D match, TRBD1 (5 bases). This CDR3 is built from 14 residues. The V end lost 2 bases, the J end lost 8 bases, and 15 bases lay between the germline ends. Looked up from germline, CDR1 is MDHEN and CDR2 is SYDVKM. CDR3 bases: TGTGCCAGCAGTTTAGTCTTTGGGGGGTCCGGCTACACCTTC. Translation gives CASSLVFGGSGYTF.

The chain joins TRBV7-2 to TRBJ1-1; TRBD1 matches at 7 bases. The CDR3 extends over 14 amino acids. V trimming: 4 bases; J trimming: 1 base; junction bases outside the gene matches: 3. The germline CDR1 and CDR2 sequences are SGHTA and FQGNSA. Here the CDR3 DNA reads TGTGCCAGCAGCTGGACAGGTACGAACACTGAAGCTTTCTTT. It yields the protein CASSWTGTNTEAFF.